This TCR beta chain was profiled in a study of glioma-infiltrating T cells. Background on the study: Samples included WHO grade II oligodendrogliomas or astrocytomas and initial-diagnosis grade IV glioblastomas.

Germline V lookup: CDR1 MDHEN, CDR2 SYDVKM. The V gene lost 4 bases and the J gene lost 5 bases, with 10 bases spanning the gap. The CDR3 covers 13 residues. This clonotype occurred many times. The iRepertoire nested amplicon-rescue multiplex PCR amplified TCR alpha and beta CDR3s from RNA. TCRdb itself ran the multiplex PCR reads through MiXCR, one entry per CDR3 protein. The sample shows 300,000 to 450,000 distinct CDR3 sequences, approximately 42% of them seen only once. The chain has TRBV28 and TRBJ2-3, with D perhaps matching TRBD2 (5 bases). The source of this sequence is a human donor with low-grade glioma or glioblastoma, undergoing nonglioma brain surgery, or in good health (not recorded which). The sequenced material came from glioma tissue, nonneoplastic brain tissue, or PBMCs (not recorded which). CDR3 loop: CASSSFGEDTQYF. Written as DNA, the CDR3 is TGTGCCAGCAGTTCCTTCGGGGAAGATACGCAGTATTTT.